One and the same sample provided the 23 T cell receptor beta chains below, sequenced in a study of blood T cell repertoires in COVID-19. Profiling relied on immunoSEQ multiplex PCR, and the TCRdb table lists in-frame clones only, not all of them. Of around 140,000 clones in the sample, around 83% are singletons; the top ten hold 1.5% to 2%. The sample comprised peripheral blood. All receptors come from a human donor in a cohort sampled during active COVID-19.

CDR3 loop: CSASLRAGAASEQYF. The CDR3, as DNA: TGCAGTGCTAGTCTTCGAGCGGGAGCCGCTAGTGAGCAGTACTTC. The rearrangement uses TRBV20-1 and TRBJ2-7, with 8 bases that match TRBD2. There are 15 residues in the CDR3. The V and J ends lost 3 bases and 7 bases, in that order; junction bases with no gene match: 14. Germline CDR1 and CDR2: DFQATT and SNEGSKA (reference sequence).

The chain employs TRBV7-9 and TRBJ2-2, with D unresolved. Trimming cost V 5 bases and J 3 bases, with 4 bases left between them. The germline gives CDR1 SEHNR, CDR2 FQNEAQ (reference sequence). The CDR3 consists of 12 residues. This CDR3 reads CASSPYTGELFF. CDR3 DNA: TGTGCCAGCAGCCCATACACCGGGGAGCTGTTTTTT.

The rearrangement links TRBV7-3 to TRBJ2-6, with a possible D match to TRBD1 (6 bases). Germline V gives CDR1 SGHTA, CDR2 FQGTGA. Trimming removed 5 bases at V and 2 bases at J, with 13 bases between. This CDR3 is built from 16 residues. The CDR3 here is CASSPYAGAGANVLTF. The CDR3 DNA is TGTGCCAGCAGCCCTTACGCAGGGGCTGGGGCCAACGTCCTGACTTTC.

This clone has a handful of counts. This chain connects TRBV14 to TRBJ2-7; D gene ambiguous. V was clipped by 5 bases and J by 6 bases, with 8 bases between them. The CDR3 sequence is 11 residues long. Germline loops: CDR1 SGHDN, CDR2 FVKESK. CDR3 coding DNA: TGTGCCAGCAGCAGCTCGTCCGAGCAGTACTTC. As protein: CASSSSSEQYF.

This sequence joins TRBV28 and TRBJ2-3, with 13 bases identical to TRBD2. In germline, CDR1 is MDHEN, CDR2 SYDVKM. The CDR3 runs to 20 residues. Trimming at V came to 1 base and at J to 0 bases, leaving 10 bases not matched to a gene. Here the CDR3 reads CASSLLRVWTSGGSTDTQYF. CDR3 nucleotide sequence: TGTGCCAGCAGTTTATTGAGAGTGTGGACTAGCGGGGGAAGCACAGATACGCAGTATTTT.

This sequence joins TRBV3-1 (or the pseudogene TRBV3-2) and TRBJ2-1; 12 bases align to TRBD2. The CDR3 is made up of 18 amino acids. CDR1 and CDR2 from the germline V gene are LGHDT and YNNKEL (reference sequence). With V trimmed by 0 bases and J by 7 bases, 10 bases remained unmatched. The CDR3: CASSQDRLAGGPGNEQFF. The CDR3 DNA reads TGTGCCAGCAGCCAAGACAGGCTAGCGGGAGGGCCTGGTAATGAGCAGTTCTTC.

The J gene is TRBJ1-1, the V gene TRBV19; 9 bases are shared with TRBD1. V gave up 5 bases and J gave up 9 bases; unmatched junction bases: 13. CDR3 length: 15 residues. The germline gives CDR1 LNHDA, CDR2 SQIVND (reference sequence). CDR3 coding DNA: TGTGCCAGTAGTCCCCGCACCCGGGACAGGGCCAAAGCTTTCTTT. It encodes CASSPRTRDRAKAFF. The whole variable domain, remainder taken from reference TRBV19 and TRBJ1-1, is DGGITQSPKYLFRKEGQNVTLSCEQNLNHDAMYWYRQDPGQGLRLIYYSQIVNDFQKGDIAEGYSVSREKKESFPLTVTSAQKNPTAFYLCASSPRTRDRAKAFFGQGTRLTVV.

The gene calls are TRBV19 and TRBJ1-5, with D unresolved. V gave up 6 bases and J gave up 2 bases, with 14 bases separating them. Germline assignment: CDR1 LNHDA and CDR2 SQIVND (reference sequence). The CDR3 totals 15 residues. Written as DNA, the CDR3 is TGTGCCAGTAGCCCCCACGAGGGTGGCAATCAGCCCCAGCATTTT. It specifies CASSPHEGGNQPQHF.

The chain recombines TRBV5-3 with TRBJ2-3, with D possibly being TRBD1 (5 bases). TRBV5-3 is recorded as an ORF, its role being uncertain. Trimming took off 4 bases at V and 6 bases at J, with 15 bases between the two ends. The CDR3 has 14 residues. The CDR3 reads CARSIEEAGDTQYF. CDR3 coding DNA: TGTGCCAGAAGCATCGAGGAAGCAGGGGATACGCAGTATTTT.

The rearrangement joins TRBV28 to TRBJ2-7; perhaps TRBD2 as D (5 bases). V was shortened by 8 bases and J by 1 base, with 9 bases between the two germline ends. CDR1 and CDR2 from the germline V gene are MDHEN and SYDVKM. This CDR3 comprises 12 residues. DNA of the CDR3: TGTGCCAGCTACGGGATTTCCTACGAGCAGTACTTC. This gives the protein CASYGISYEQYF.

V is TRBV5-1 and J is TRBJ2-7, with TRBD2 matching 14 bases. V was pared by 0 bases and J by 4 bases, with 0 bases of the junction left unmatched. CDR3 size: 15 residues. Germline loops: CDR1 SGHRS, CDR2 YFSETQ. DNA for the CDR3: TGCGCCAGCAGCTTGGGACTAGCGGGAGGGTACGAGCAGTACTTC. Translation: CASSLGLAGGYEQYF.

The DNA of the CDR3 is TGTGCCAGCAAGGACAGGGGGCGCGATTGGGCCGAGCAGTACTTC. Amino acids: CASKDRGRDWAEQYF. This chain uses TRBV27 with TRBJ2-7; 11 bases fit TRBD1. The CDR3 contains 15 residues. In germline, CDR1 is MNHEY, CDR2 SMNVEV (reference sequence). V shed 7 bases, J shed 6 bases, and the junction held 11 bases outside the gene matches.

This chain connects TRBV12-5 to TRBJ2-3, with TRBD1 matching over 7 bases. The CDR3 runs 16 residues. V gave up 0 bases and J gave up 4 bases; unmatched junction bases: 7. Germline CDR1 is LGHNT and CDR2 is FRNRAP. The CDR3 DNA is TGTGCTAGTGGTTTGGTACGTCTGAGGGGGCCAGATACGCAGTATTTT. It is translated as CASGLVRLRGPDTQYF.

The chain links TRBV18 to TRBJ2-7, with a weak D call TRBD1 (5 bases). Germline V lookup: CDR1 KGHSH, CDR2 LQKENI. The V end lost 4 bases, the J end lost 0 bases, and 13 bases lay between the germline ends. This CDR3 has 15 amino acids. CDR3 in DNA: TGTGCCAGCTCACTAGGACACCTGAGCTCCTACGAGCAGTACTTC. Its protein is CASSLGHLSSYEQYF.

This chain uses TRBV11-3 with TRBJ2-7; 9 bases fit TRBD1. CDR1 is SGHNT, CDR2 YENEEA, per germline. This CDR3 comprises 14 residues. J lost 4 bases, V lost 5 bases, and 6 bases had no gene match. This CDR3 is CASSLGTGQYEQYF. Here the CDR3 DNA reads TGTGCCAGCAGCCTCGGGACAGGGCAATACGAGCAGTACTTC.

The chain is built from TRBV3-1 (or the pseudogene TRBV3-2) and TRBJ1-1; TRBD1 matches 9 bases. Germline loops: CDR1 LGHDT, CDR2 YNNKEL (reference sequence). The V segment lost 5 bases and the J segment 11 bases; nucleotides outside the gene matches: 9. The CDR3 is 13 amino acids. CDR3: CASSTRTGAAAFF. Here the CDR3 DNA reads TGTGCCAGCAGCACCCGGACAGGGGCTGCGGCTTTCTTT.

This chain connects TRBV5-1 to TRBJ2-5; D not certain. Germline values: CDR1 SGHRS, CDR2 YFSETQ. The CDR3 runs 13 residues. V lost 1 base and J 3 bases, leaving 7 bases between the germline ends. For the CDR3, the DNA is TGCGCCAGCAGCTTGTTTGCGGAAGAGACCCAGTACTTC. Its protein product is CASSLFAEETQYF.

For the CDR3, the DNA is TGTGCCAGCAGCGGGTTATTGGGGGCCGCGGGCACTGAAGCTTTCTTT. It specifies CASSGLLGAAGTEAFF. The chain combines TRBV11-1 with TRBJ1-1; possible D gene TRBD1, 6 bases. V was trimmed by 5 bases and J by 4 bases, leaving 20 bases between them. The CDR3 loop spans 16 amino acids. Germline-derived CDR1 and CDR2 are SGHAT and FQDESV (reference sequence).

The chain joins TRBV29-1 to TRBJ2-5; the match to TRBD1 covers 9 bases. V lost 0 bases, J lost 0 bases, and 2 bases stayed unmatched. From germline, CDR1 is SQVTM and CDR2 ANQGSEA. The CDR3 consists of 15 residues. The CDR3 is CSVEDRDRDQETQYF. DNA for the CDR3: TGCAGCGTTGAAGATCGGGACAGGGACCAAGAGACCCAGTACTTC.

The chain has TRBV20-1 and TRBJ1-2; D perhaps matches TRBD1 (6 bases). The germline V gene has CDR1 DFQATT and CDR2 SNEGSKA (reference sequence). The ends were cut back, 6 bases at V and 4 bases at J, with 9 bases in the middle. The CDR3 totals 11 residues. CDR3 loop: CSATDSYGYTF. Written as DNA, the CDR3 is TGCAGTGCCACGGACAGCTATGGCTACACCTTC.

This clone appeared a single time. The gene calls are TRBV7-2 and TRBJ2-3; D is uncertain. V was cut by 6 bases and J by 5 bases, with 6 bases left in between. This CDR3 has 11 residues. Germline assignment: CDR1 SGHTA and CDR2 FQGNSA. CDR3 in DNA: TGTGCCAGCAGGAGTGGAGATACGCAGTATTTT. This encodes CASRSGDTQYF.

The rearrangement uses TRBV7-9 and TRBJ2-2, with no clear D. Trimming left V 5 bases short and J 7 bases short, with 14 bases between. This CDR3 comprises 14 residues. Germline V gene data show CDR1 as SEHNR and CDR2 as FQNEAQ (reference sequence). CDR3 region: CASSQVAVSGELFF. The DNA for the CDR3 is TGTGCCAGCAGCCAAGTCGCGGTGAGCGGGGAGCTGTTTTTT.

This clone was seen only once. This CDR3 reads CASSLSITYEQYF. The DNA for the CDR3 is TGTGCCAGCAGTTTATCTATAACTTACGAGCAGTACTTC. V is TRBV27 and J is TRBJ2-7; D is uncertain. This CDR3 is built from 13 residues. The germline V gene encodes CDR1 MNHEY and CDR2 SMNVEV (reference sequence). The ends were cut back, 0 bases at V and 4 bases at J, with 7 bases in the middle.